Listed here are 27 T cell receptor beta chains from one sample, sequenced in a study of regulatory T cells in long-lasting Graves disease. Arm-PCR of CDR3 regions and iRepertoire HTBI primers were used to build TCR beta libraries. TCRdb reprocessed the multiplex PCR reads with MiXCR, giving one entry per CDR3 protein. The repertoire holds fewer than 600,000 distinct CDR3 sequences, with about 20% as singletons. Regarding time point: persistent/refractory GD, antithyroid drugs over 5 years with positive TRAb. The TCR library used RNA extracted from PBMCs. The sample was peripheral blood mononuclear cells (PBMCs), taken when the disease was refractory, from a patient treated with antithyroid drugs. The receptor set was obtained from a female donor with Graves disease.

A single count supports this clonotype. The chain joins TRBV7-3 to TRBJ2-7; possibly TRBD2 for D (6 bases). Germline CDR1 reads SGHTA; CDR2 reads FQGTGA. CDR3 size: 15 residues. V was trimmed by 5 bases and J by 0 bases, leaving 14 bases between them. CDR3 protein: CASSPVGGSSYEQYF. In DNA, the CDR3 is TGTGCCAGCAGCCCTGTGGGAGGTAGCTCCTACGAGCAGTACTTC.

This clonotype was found many times. The chain is built from TRBV5-1 and TRBJ1-5; D is possibly TRBD1 (5 bases). CDR3 size: 15 residues. Trimming stripped 0 bases from V and 6 bases from J, with 13 bases between. Germline CDR1 and CDR2: SGHRS and YFSETQ. CDR3 protein: CASSLDPQAGQPQHF. Here the CDR3 DNA reads TGCGCCAGCAGCTTGGACCCACAGGCGGGTCAGCCCCAGCATTTT.

This clonotype has only a few counts. The J gene is TRBJ2-2, the V gene TRBV7-2; TRBD2 aligns across 9 bases. V dropped 4 bases and J dropped 5; count of bases not matched to a gene: 14. CDR3 size: 18 residues. Germline V lookup: CDR1 SGHTA, CDR2 FQGNSA. As DNA, the CDR3 is TGTGCCAGCAGCTCGGCTGGACTAGCGTTACTCCCTACCGGGGAGCTGTTTTTT. This gives the protein CASSSAGLALLPTGELFF.

A single count supports this clonotype. This chain joins TRBV9 and TRBJ2-2; D possibly corresponds to TRBD2 (6 bases). CDR1 and CDR2 from the germline V gene are SGDLS and YYNGEE. The CDR3 is made up of 15 amino acids. Trimming removed 3 bases from V and 1 base from J, with 10 bases in between. The CDR3 DNA reads as TGTGCCAGCAGCGCCGGCGGGATGAACACCGGGGAGCTGTTTTTT. It yields the protein CASSAGGMNTGELFF.

This clonotype was seen many times. The genes are TRBV3-1 and TRBJ1-4, with D perhaps matching TRBD1 (6 bases). This CDR3 contains 16 residues. The germline CDR1 and CDR2 sequences are LGHDT and YNNKEL (reference sequence). V was cut by 3 bases and J by 5 bases, with 16 bases left in between. This chain's CDR3 is CASSHRIGQGNEKLFF. CDR3 bases: TGTGCCAGCAGCCACCGAATCGGGCAGGGGAATGAAAAACTGTTTTTT.

This clonotype has a count of ten or more. The chain has TRBV6-1 and TRBJ2-7; 7 nucleotides align to TRBD1. In germline, CDR1 is MNHNS, CDR2 SASEGT. The CDR3 length is 14 residues. Trimming cost V 6 bases and J 0 bases; bases outside gene matches: 5. Here the CDR3 reads CASSQTGSSYEQYF. The CDR3 bases are TGTGCCAGCAGCCAGACAGGGAGCTCCTACGAGCAGTACTTC.

Concerning this clonotype: An end of the junction differs from the germline gene, which may be a read error. The V gene is TRBV7-7, the J gene TRBJ2-7; TRBD1 aligns across 9 bases. CDR3 length equals 15 residues. Germline CDR1 SSHAT, CDR2 FNYEAQ (reference sequence). CDR3 protein: CASSLEGTGLDEQYF. DNA for the CDR3: TGTGCTAGCAGCCTAGAGGGGACAGGGTTGGACGAGCAGTACTTC.

The genes are TRBV14 and TRBJ1-1; 8 nucleotides match TRBD1. The CDR3 length is 16 residues. CDR1 SGHDN and CDR2 FVKESK come from the germline V gene. V dropped 4 bases and J dropped 5; count of bases not matched to a gene: 12. CDR3 nucleotides: TGTGCCAGCAGCCTGAGGGCAGGGGGCATATGGACTGAAGCTTTCTTT. As protein: CASSLRAGGIWTEAFF.

This clonotype was seen at least ten times. The J gene is TRBJ1-2, the V gene TRBV6-1; D perhaps matches TRBD1 (5 bases). The CDR3 contains 13 residues. The germline V gene has CDR1 MNHNS and CDR2 SASEGT. Trimming took off 8 bases at V and 4 bases at J, with 14 bases between the two ends. CDR3 DNA: TGTGCCAGCGGGTTTGGACAAACCTATGGCTACACCTTC. Amino acid sequence: CASGFGQTYGYTF.

This clonotype was counted many times. The J gene is TRBJ1-5, the V gene TRBV7-2; D is uncertain. Germline CDR1 is SGHTA and CDR2 is FQGNSA. The length of the CDR3 is 15 residues. V lost 5 bases to trimming and J lost 4 bases, with 15 bases between them. CDR3 sequence reads: CASSPGLRLNQPQHF. CDR3 nucleotide sequence: TGTGCCAGCAGCCCAGGACTCCGTTTGAATCAGCCCCAGCATTTT.

This clonotype came up many times. The CDR3 nucleotides are TGTGCCAGCAGCTTGGTCGCCAGCCTTAATGAAAAACTGTTTTTT. Its translation: CASSLVASLNEKLFF. This sequence joins TRBV5-6 and TRBJ1-4; no definite D call. The CDR3 contains 15 residues. CDR1 is SGHDT, CDR2 YYEEEE, per germline. The V end lost 0 bases, the J end lost 4 bases, and 10 bases lay between the germline ends.

The chain has TRBV28 and TRBJ1-5; 7 bases align to TRBD1. The J segment lost 3 bases and the V segment lost 7 bases, leaving 6 bases of the junction unmatched. This CDR3 has 14 amino acids. Germline V CDR1 and CDR2: MDHEN, SYDVKM. The CDR3 nucleotides read TGTGCCAGCACCCAGGGGGGTTTCAATCAGCCCCAGCATTTT. Residues: CASTQGGFNQPQHF.

With regard to this clonotype: With a much larger clone just one base away, this may be a read error. The chain links TRBV9 to TRBJ2-7; 7 positions agree with TRBD1. The CDR3 totals 13 residues. Germline-derived CDR1 and CDR2 are SGDLS and YYNGEE. CDR3 in amino acids: CTSSTGTAREQYF. The CDR3 coding sequence is TGTACCAGCAGCACAGGGACAGCTAGGGAGCAGTACTTC.

This clonotype has at least ten counts. DNA for the CDR3: TGTGCCAGCAGTTTACCGGGTGTCATTACGTCCTACGAGCAGTACTTC. It encodes CASSLPGVITSYEQYF. The V gene is TRBV28, the J gene TRBJ2-7, with no clear D. From germline, CDR1 is MDHEN and CDR2 SYDVKM. The CDR3 spans 16 residues. V was trimmed by 2 bases and J by 1 base, leaving 15 bases between them.

The chain recombines TRBV27 with TRBJ1-1; 9 bases align to TRBD1. The CDR3 totals 13 residues. Germline V gene sequence: CDR1 MNHEY, CDR2 SMNVEV (reference sequence). After removal of 6 bases from V and 11 bases from J, the junction contained 10 bases not matched to a gene. CDR3 amino acids: CASRLLQGARAFF. CDR3 in DNA: TGTGCCAGCAGGCTATTACAGGGGGCGCGCGCTTTCTTT.

This clonotype was counted ten times or more. The chain combines TRBV2 with TRBJ1-1; no clear D gene. The V gene's germline CDR1 is SNHLY and CDR2 FYNNEI. The V end was cut by 8 bases, the J end by 2 bases, with 12 bases between. CDR3 length: 13 amino acids. The DNA for the CDR3 is TGTGCCAGCCGTCATGATCTTAACACTGAAGCTTTCTTT. Its translation: CASRHDLNTEAFF.

The sample holds many counts of this clonotype. This may arise from a read error, as a much more abundant clone is one base away. J is TRBJ2-5 and V is TRBV7-9, with unresolved D. From germline, CDR1 is SEHNR and CDR2 FQNEAQ (reference sequence). The CDR3 is 12 amino acids. V was cut by 1 base and J by 5 bases, with 5 bases left in between. The CDR3 region has the DNA TGTGCCAGCAGCTTAGAGTGGGAGACCCAGTACTTC. This gives the protein CASSLEWETQYF.

The chain recombines TRBV12-3 or TRBV12-4 with TRBJ2-3, with D perhaps TRBD2 (5 bases). V was clipped by 5 bases and J by 0 bases, with 12 bases between them. CDR3 length: 15 amino acids. CDR3 sequence: CASSPRTDSTDTQYF. The DNA of the CDR3 is TGTGCCAGCAGTCCCCGGACTGATAGCACAGATACGCAGTATTTT.

The chain links TRBV29-1 to TRBJ2-2; no reliable D call. Between the trimmed V and J ends, which lost 6 bases and 3 bases, there was a span of 20 bases. The CDR3 consists of 16 residues. Germline CDR1 reads SQVTM; CDR2 reads ANQGSEA. In DNA form, the CDR3 reads TGCAGCGTCCCCGACCCCCTGAGCGAGGACACCGGGGAGCTGTTTTTT. As protein: CSVPDPLSEDTGELFF.

The V call is TRBV20-1, the J call TRBJ2-7, with 8 bases matching TRBD2. Unmatched junction bases numbered 8, after V lost 0 bases and J lost 4 bases. Germline-derived CDR1 and CDR2 are DFQATT and SNEGSKA (reference sequence). The CDR3 length is 15 residues. CDR3: CSARDEKRGPYEQYF. CDR3 DNA: TGCAGTGCTAGAGATGAAAAGCGGGGGCCGTACGAGCAGTACTTC.

The sample holds many counts of this clonotype. CDR3 nucleotides: TGTGCCATCAGAGCCCCTGGGGGGGACCAGTACTTC. It translates to CAIRAPGGDQYF. The chain carries TRBV10-3 and TRBJ2-5, with 7 bases aligning to TRBD2. The CDR3 sequence is 12 residues long. V gave up 6 bases and J gave up 10 bases; unmatched junction bases: 8. The germline V gene has CDR1 ENHRY and CDR2 SYGVKD.

Comments on this clonotype: A much bigger clone sits one base away, suggesting this may be a read error. The chain joins TRBV12-3 or TRBV12-4 to TRBJ1-5; no definite D call. The CDR3 loop spans 12 amino acids. CDR3 sequence (DNA): TGTGCCAGCAGCAAGTTCAATCGGCCCCAGCATTTT. Protein: CASSKFNRPQHF.

A few counts support this clonotype. The J gene is TRBJ2-7, the V gene TRBV7-8; possibly TRBD1 for D (5 bases). Germline V gene lookup returns CDR1 SGHVS and CDR2 FQNEAQ. V lost 0 bases, J lost 2 bases, and 11 bases lay in between. The CDR3 covers 15 residues. The CDR3 reads CASSLAFGQTYEQYF. CDR3 DNA sequence: TGTGCCAGCAGCTTAGCTTTTGGACAAACCTACGAGCAGTACTTC.

Notes on this clonotype: This could be a read error, since a much larger clone is one nucleotide away. The J gene is TRBJ2-1, the V gene TRBV12-3 or TRBV12-4, with 10 nucleotides matching TRBD1. CDR3 size: 15 residues. V lost 1 base to trimming and J lost 10 bases; unmatched junction nucleotides: 7. The CDR3 DNA reads as TGTGCCAGCAGTTTAGACGGGACAGGGGTGGACGAGCAGTTCTTC. Translated, it gives CASSLDGTGVDEQFF.

This chain uses TRBV9 with TRBJ2-7; 7 bases are a match to TRBD1. Germline V lookup: CDR1 SGDLS, CDR2 YYNGEE. V shed 0 bases, J shed 5 bases, and the junction held 5 bases outside the gene matches. This CDR3 spans 14 amino acids. The CDR3 DNA is TGTGCCAGCAGCGTAGGACAGGGATACAACGAGCAGTACTTC. Its protein product is CASSVGQGYNEQYF.

This clonotype was seen many times. This rearrangement joins TRBV12-3 or TRBV12-4 to TRBJ1-5, with D possibly being TRBD1 (6 bases). This CDR3 is built from 17 residues. The ends were cut back, 3 bases at V and 2 bases at J, with 17 bases in the middle. CDR3 DNA sequence: TGTGCCAGCAGTTTCGGGGCAGAGCCAGGGGGCAATCAGCCCCAGCATTTT. This sequence encodes CASSFGAEPGGNQPQHF.

This clonotype has at least ten counts. V is TRBV28 and J is TRBJ1-5; tentative D call: TRBD1 (6 bases). The CDR3 spans 14 residues. Germline assignment: CDR1 MDHEN and CDR2 SYDVKM. The V gene lost 6 bases and the J gene lost 5 bases, with 14 bases spanning the gap. The CDR3, as DNA: TGTGCCAGCAGCCCTCCAGGGGTTGATCAGCCCCAGCATTTT. Amino acids: CASSPPGVDQPQHF.